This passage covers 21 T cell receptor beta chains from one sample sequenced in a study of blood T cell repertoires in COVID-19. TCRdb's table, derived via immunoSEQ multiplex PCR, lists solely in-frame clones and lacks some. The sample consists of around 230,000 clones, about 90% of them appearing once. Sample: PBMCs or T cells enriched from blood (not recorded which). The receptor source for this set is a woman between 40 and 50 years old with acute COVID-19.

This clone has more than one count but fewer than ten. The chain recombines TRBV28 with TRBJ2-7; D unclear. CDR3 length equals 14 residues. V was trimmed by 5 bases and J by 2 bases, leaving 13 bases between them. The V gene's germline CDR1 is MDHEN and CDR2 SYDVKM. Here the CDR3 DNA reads TGTGCCAGCAGTAAAATAGACACACCCTACGAGCAGTACTTC. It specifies CASSKIDTPYEQYF.

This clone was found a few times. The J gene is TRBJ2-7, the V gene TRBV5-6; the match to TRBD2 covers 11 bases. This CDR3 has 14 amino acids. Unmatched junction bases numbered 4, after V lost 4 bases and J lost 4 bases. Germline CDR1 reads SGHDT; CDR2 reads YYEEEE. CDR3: CASSQLAGEYEQYF. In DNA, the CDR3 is TGTGCCAGCAGCCAACTAGCGGGAGAGTACGAGCAGTACTTC.

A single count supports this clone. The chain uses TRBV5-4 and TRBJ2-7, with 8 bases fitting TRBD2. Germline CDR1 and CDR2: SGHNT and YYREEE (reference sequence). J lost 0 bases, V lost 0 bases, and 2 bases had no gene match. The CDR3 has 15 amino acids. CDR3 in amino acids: CASSLELAASYEQYF. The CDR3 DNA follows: TGTGCCAGCAGCTTGGAACTAGCGGCCTCCTACGAGCAGTACTTC.

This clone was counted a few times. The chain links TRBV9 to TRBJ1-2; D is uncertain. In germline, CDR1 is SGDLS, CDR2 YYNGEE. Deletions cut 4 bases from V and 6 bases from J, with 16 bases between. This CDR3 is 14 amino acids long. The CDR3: CASSPYDTSNGYTF. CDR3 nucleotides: TGTGCCAGCAGCCCCTACGACACATCCAATGGCTACACCTTC. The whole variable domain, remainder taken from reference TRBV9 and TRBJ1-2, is DSGVTQTPKHLITATGQRVTLRCSPRSGDLSVYWYQQSLDQGLQFLIQYYNGEERAKGNILERFSAQQFPDLHSELNLSSLELGDSALYFCASSPYDTSNGYTFGSGTRLTVV.

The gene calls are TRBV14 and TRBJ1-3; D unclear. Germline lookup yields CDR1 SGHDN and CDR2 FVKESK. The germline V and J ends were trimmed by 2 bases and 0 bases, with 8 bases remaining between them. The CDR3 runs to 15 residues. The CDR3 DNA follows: TGTGCCAGCAGCCAACCCATGAGCTCTGGAAACACCATATATTTT. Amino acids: CASSQPMSSGNTIYF.

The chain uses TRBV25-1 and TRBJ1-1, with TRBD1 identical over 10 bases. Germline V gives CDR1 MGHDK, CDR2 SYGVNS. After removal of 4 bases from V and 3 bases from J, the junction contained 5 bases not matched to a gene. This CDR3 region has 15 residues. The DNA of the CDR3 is TGTGCCAGCAGTGCCGACAGGGGGCTTGACACTGAAGCTTTCTTT. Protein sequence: CASSADRGLDTEAFF. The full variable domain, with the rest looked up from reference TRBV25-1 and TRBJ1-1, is EADIYQTPRYLVIGTGKKITLECSQTMGHDKMYWYQQDPGMELHLIHYSYGVNSTEKGDLSSESTVSRIRTEHFPLTLESARPSHTSQYLCASSADRGLDTEAFFGQGTRLTVV.

Here the CDR3 DNA reads TGTGCCACCAGTGACCCTACAGGGAAGTATGGCTACACCTTC. Translation gives CATSDPTGKYGYTF. The chain links TRBV24-1 to TRBJ1-2, with D perhaps TRBD1 (6 bases). Deletions cut 4 bases from V and 5 bases from J, with 13 bases between. The CDR3 is 14 amino acids. Germline V gene sequence: CDR1 KGHDR, CDR2 SFDVKD.

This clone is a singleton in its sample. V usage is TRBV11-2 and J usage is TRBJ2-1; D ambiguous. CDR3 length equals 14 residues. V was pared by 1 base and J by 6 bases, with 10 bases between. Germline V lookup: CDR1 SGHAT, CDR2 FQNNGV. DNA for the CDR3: TGTGCCAGCAGCTTAGCGGGTCATATCAATGAGCAGTTCTTC. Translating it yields CASSLAGHINEQFF.

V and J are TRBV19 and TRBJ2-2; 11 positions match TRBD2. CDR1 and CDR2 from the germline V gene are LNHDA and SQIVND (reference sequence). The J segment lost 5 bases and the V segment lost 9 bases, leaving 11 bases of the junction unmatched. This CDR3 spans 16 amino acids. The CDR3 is CASKGGLAGGTGELFF. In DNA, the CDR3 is TGTGCCAGCAAGGGGGGGCTAGCGGGAGGTACCGGGGAGCTGTTTTTT.

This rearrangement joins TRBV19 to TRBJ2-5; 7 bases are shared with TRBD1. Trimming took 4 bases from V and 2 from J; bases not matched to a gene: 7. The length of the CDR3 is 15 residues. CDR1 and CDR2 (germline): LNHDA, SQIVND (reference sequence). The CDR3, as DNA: TGTGCCAGTAGTAGGGGGACAGCCTATCAAGAGACCCAGTACTTC. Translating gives CASSRGTAYQETQYF.

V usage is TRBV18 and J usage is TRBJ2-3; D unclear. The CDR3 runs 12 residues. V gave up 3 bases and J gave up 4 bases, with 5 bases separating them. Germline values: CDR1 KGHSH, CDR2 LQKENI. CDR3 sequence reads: CASSPRADTQYF. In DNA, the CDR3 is TGTGCCAGCTCACCTCGTGCAGATACGCAGTATTTT.

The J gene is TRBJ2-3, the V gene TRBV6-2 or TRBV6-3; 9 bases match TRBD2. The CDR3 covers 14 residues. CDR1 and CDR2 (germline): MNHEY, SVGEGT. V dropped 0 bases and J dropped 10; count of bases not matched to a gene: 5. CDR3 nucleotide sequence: TGTGCCAGCAGTTACTCCCCTAGCGGGAACGCGCAGTATTTT. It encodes CASSYSPSGNAQYF.

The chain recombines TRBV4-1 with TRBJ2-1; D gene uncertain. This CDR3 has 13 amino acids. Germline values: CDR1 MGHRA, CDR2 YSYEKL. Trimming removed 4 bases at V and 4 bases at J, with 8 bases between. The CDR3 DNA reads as TGCGCCAGCAGCCTCTATACGTACAATGAGCAGTTCTTC. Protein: CASSLYTYNEQFF.

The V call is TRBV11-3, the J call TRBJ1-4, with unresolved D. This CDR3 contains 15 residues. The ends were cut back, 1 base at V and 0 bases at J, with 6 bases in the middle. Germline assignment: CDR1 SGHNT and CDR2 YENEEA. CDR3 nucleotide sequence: TGTGCCAGCAGCTTAGGGCGGTCAACTAATGAAAAACTGTTTTTT. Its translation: CASSLGRSTNEKLFF. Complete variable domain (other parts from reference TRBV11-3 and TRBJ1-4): EAGVVQSPRYKIIEKKQPVAFWCNPISGHNTLYWYLQNLGQGPELLIRYENEEAVDDSQLPKDRFSAERLKGVDSTLKIQPAELGDSAVYLCASSLGRSTNEKLFFGSGTQLSVL.

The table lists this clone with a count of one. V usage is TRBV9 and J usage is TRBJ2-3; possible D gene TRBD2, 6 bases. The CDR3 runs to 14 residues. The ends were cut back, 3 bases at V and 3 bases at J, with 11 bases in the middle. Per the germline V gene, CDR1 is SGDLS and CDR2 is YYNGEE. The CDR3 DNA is TGTGCCAGCAGCGGGAGGGCCGGAACAGATACGCAGTATTTT. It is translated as CASSGRAGTDTQYF.

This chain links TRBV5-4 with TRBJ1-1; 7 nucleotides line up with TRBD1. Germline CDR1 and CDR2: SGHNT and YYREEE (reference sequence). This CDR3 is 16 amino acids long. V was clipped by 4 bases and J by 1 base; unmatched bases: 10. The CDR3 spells CASSPTRGQSNTEAFF. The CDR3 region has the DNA TGTGCCAGCAGCCCAACCCGGGGACAGTCGAACACTGAAGCTTTCTTT.

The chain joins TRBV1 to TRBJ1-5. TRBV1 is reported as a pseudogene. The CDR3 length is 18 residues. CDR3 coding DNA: TGCACCAGCAGCCAAGTGAGGATAAAGGCGTTCGGCAATCAGCCCCAGCATTTT. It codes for CTSSQVRIKAFGNQPQHF.

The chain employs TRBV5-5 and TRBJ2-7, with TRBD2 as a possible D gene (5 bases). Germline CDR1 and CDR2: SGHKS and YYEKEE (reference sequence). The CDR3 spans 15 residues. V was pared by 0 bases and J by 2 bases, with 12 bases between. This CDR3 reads CASSLVFGVPYEQYF. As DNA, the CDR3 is TGTGCCAGCAGCTTGGTGTTCGGGGTGCCCTACGAGCAGTACTTC.

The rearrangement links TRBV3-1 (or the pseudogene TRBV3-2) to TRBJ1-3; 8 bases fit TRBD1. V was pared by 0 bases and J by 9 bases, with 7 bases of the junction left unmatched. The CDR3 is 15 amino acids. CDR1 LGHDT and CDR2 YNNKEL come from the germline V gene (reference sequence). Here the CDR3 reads CASSQEGQGATTIYF. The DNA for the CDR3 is TGTGCCAGCAGCCAAGAAGGGCAGGGGGCAACCACCATATATTTT.

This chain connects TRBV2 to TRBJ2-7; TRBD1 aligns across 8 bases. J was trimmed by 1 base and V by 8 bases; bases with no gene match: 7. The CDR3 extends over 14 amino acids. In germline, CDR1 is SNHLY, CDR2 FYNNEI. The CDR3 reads CASAPDRGSYEQYF. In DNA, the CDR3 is TGTGCCAGCGCCCCCGACAGGGGATCCTACGAGCAGTACTTC. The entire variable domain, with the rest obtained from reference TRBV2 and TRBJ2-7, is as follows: EPEVTQTPSHQVTQMGQEVILRCVPISNHLYFYWYRQILGQKVEFLVSFYNNEISEKSEIFDDQFSVERPDGSNFTLKIRSTKLEDSAMYFCASAPDRGSYEQYFGPGTRLTVT.

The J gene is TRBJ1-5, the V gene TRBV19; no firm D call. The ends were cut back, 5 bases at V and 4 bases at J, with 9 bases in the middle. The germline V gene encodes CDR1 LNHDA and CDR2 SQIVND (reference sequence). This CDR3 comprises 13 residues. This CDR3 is CASSDSVNQPQHF. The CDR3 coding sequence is TGTGCCAGTAGTGACTCAGTGAATCAGCCCCAGCATTTT.